The clone carrying this T cell receptor (beta chain) was detected ten times or more. Its antigen is not known. The data are from a study of molecular identifiers for immune sequencing clone quantification. Overall study context: Across replicate runs, RNA obtained from approximately 20,000 or 100,000 naive CD8 cells was divided into five, with four undergoing sequencing.

Study-wide results and caveats: Clones that exceeded 20 RNA copies held over 99% of effector molecules, yet under 1% in naive cells.

The use of previously described methods and listed TCR primers produced the bulk TCR libraries. From the PCR reads, TCRdb called clonotypes with MiXCR, one entry per CDR3 protein. The sample yields hundreds of thousands of distinct CDR3 sequences, around 25% seen once. Trimming cost V 2 bases and J 7 bases, with 12 bases left between them. Per germline, CDR1 GTSNPN and CDR2 SVGIG (reference sequence). The CDR3 has 13 amino acids. The clonotype was recovered from a human donor in good health. Some libraries in this study had Jurkat cell RNA spiked in. Sequenced: naive CD8+ T cells from blood, with Jurkat cell RNA spiked in. Subset given: FACS-sorted CD8+CD4-CCR7+CD45RA+ naive T cells. This sequence joins TRBV30 and TRBJ2-1; no clear D. CDR3 DNA sequence: TGTGCCTGGAGTATTTTGCCGGCTAATGAGCAGTTCTTC. Translated: CAWSILPANEQFF.